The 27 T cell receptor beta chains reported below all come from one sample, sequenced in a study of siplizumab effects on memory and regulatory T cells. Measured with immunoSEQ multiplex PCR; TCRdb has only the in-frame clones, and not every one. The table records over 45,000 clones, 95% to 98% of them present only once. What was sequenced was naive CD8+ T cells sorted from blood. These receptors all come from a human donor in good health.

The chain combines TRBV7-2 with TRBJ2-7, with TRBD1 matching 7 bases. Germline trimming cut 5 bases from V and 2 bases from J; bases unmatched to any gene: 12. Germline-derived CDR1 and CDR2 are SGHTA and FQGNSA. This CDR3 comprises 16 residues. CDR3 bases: TGTGCCAGCAGCCCGGGGACAGCCAAAAGGGCCTACGAGCAGTACTTC. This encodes CASSPGTAKRAYEQYF.

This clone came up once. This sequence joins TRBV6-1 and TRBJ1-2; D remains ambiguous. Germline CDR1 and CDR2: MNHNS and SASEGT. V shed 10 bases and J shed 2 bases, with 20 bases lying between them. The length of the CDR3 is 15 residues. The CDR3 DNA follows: TGTGCCACCGTCGTCGCAATAGAAGAGAACTATGGCTACACCTTC. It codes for CATVVAIEENYGYTF.

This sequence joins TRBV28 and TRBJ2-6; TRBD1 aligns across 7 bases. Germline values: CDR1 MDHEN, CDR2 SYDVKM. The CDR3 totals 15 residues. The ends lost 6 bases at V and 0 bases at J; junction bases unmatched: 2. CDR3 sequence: CASSNRGSGANVLTF. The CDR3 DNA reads TGTGCCAGCAGCAACAGGGGCTCTGGGGCCAACGTCCTGACTTTC. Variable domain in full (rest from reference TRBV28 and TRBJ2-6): DVKVTQSSRYLVKRTGEKVFLECVQDMDHENMFWYRQDPGLGLRLIYFSYDVKMKEKGDIPEGYSVSREKKERFSLILESASTNQTSMYLCASSNRGSGANVLTFGAGSRLTVL.

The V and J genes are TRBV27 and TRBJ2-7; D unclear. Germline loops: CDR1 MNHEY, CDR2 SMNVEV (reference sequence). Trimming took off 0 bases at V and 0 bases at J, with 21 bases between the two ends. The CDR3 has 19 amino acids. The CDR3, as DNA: TGTGCCAGCAGTTTATCCCCCGGGCTTCACGTACCACCCTCCTACGAGCAGTACTTC. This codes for CASSLSPGLHVPPSYEQYF.

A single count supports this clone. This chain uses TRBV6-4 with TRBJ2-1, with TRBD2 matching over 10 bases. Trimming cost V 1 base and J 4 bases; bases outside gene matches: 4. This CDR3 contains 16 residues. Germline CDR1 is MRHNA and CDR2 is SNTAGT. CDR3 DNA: TGTGCCAGCAGTGACTATGGGACTAGCGAATACAATGAGCAGTTCTTC. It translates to CASSDYGTSEYNEQFF.

The chain's CDR3 is CASSFRFASGNNEQFF. CDR3 sequence (DNA): TGTGCCAGCAGCTTCCGATTCGCTAGCGGAAACAATGAGCAGTTCTTC. The chain joins TRBV5-6 to TRBJ2-1; TRBD2 matches 7 bases. The CDR3 has 16 amino acids. The V gene end was trimmed by 2 bases and the J gene end by 5 bases; junction bases not matched to a gene: 10. Germline loops: CDR1 SGHDT, CDR2 YYEEEE.

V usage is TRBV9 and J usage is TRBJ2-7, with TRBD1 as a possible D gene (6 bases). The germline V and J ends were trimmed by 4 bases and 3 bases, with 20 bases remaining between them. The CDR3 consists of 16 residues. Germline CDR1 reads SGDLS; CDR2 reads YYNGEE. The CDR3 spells CASSTYRDPGGYEQYF. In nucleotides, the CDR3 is TGTGCCAGCAGCACCTACAGGGACCCAGGTGGCTACGAGCAGTACTTC.

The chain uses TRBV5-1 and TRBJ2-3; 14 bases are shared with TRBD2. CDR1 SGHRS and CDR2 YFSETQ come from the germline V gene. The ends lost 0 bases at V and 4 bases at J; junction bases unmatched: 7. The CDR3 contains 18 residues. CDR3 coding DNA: TGCGCCAGCAGCTTGGAGGGGACTAGCGGGAGTCTAGCAGATACGCAGTATTTT. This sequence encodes CASSLEGTSGSLADTQYF.

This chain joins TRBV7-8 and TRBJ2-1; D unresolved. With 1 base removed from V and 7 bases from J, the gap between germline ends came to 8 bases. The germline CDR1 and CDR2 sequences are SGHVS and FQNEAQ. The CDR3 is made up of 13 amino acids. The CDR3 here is CASSLVIENEQFF. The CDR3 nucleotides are TGTGCCAGCAGCTTAGTGATCGAGAATGAGCAGTTCTTC.

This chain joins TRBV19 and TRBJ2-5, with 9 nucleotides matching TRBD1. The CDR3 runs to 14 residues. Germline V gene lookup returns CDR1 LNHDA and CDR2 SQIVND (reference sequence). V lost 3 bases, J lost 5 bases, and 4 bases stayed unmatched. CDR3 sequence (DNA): TGTGCCAGTAGTATTGGGACAGGGCTTGAGACCCAGTACTTC. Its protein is CASSIGTGLETQYF.

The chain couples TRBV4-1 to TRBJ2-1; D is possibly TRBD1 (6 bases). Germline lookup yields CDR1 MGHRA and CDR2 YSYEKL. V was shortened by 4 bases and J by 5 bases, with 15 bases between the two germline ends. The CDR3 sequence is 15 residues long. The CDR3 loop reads CASSRDRSTNNEQFF. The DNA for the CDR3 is TGCGCCAGCAGCCGTGACAGGTCGACCAACAATGAGCAGTTCTTC.

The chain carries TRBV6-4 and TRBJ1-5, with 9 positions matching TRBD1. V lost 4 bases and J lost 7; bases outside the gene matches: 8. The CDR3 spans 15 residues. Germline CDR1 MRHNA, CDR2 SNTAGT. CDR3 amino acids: CASSGWDREDQPQHF. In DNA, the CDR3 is TGTGCCAGCAGTGGTTGGGACAGGGAGGACCAGCCCCAGCATTTT.

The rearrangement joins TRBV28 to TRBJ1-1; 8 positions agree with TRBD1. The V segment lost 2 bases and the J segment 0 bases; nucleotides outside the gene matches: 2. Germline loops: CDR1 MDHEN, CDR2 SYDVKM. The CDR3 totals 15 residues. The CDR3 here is CASSLRQGMNTEAFF. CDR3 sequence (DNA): TGTGCCAGCAGTTTACGACAGGGGATGAACACTGAAGCTTTCTTT. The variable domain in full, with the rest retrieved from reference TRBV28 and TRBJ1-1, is DVKVTQSSRYLVKRTGEKVFLECVQDMDHENMFWYRQDPGLGLRLIYFSYDVKMKEKGDIPEGYSVSREKKERFSLILESASTNQTSMYLCASSLRQGMNTEAFFGQGTRLTVV.

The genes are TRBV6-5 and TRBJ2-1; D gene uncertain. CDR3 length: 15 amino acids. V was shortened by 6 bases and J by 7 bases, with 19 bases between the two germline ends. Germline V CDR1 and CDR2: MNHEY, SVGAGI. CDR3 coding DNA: TGTGCCAGCAGCCCCTCCTTCGGAGCTTCGAATGAGCAGTTCTTC. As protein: CASSPSFGASNEQFF.

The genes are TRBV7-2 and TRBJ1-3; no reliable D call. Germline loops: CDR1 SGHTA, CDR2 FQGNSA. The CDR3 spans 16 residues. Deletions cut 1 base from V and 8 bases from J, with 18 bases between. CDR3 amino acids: CASSLEHMGNPHTIYF. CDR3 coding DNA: TGTGCCAGCAGCTTAGAACACATGGGTAACCCCCACACCATATATTTT.

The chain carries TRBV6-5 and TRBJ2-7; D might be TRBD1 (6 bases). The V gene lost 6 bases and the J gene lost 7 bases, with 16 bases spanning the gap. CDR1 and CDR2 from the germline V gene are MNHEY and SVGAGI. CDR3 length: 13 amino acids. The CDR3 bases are TGTGCCAGCAGGGACAGCCTTCTTGGGGAGCAGTACTTC. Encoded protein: CASRDSLLGEQYF.

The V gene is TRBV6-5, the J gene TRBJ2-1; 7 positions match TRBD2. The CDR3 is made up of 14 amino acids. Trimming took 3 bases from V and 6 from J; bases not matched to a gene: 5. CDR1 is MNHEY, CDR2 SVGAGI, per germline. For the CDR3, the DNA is TGTGCCAGCAGTTATGTTTCGGGAGGCAATGAGCAGTTCTTC. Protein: CASSYVSGGNEQFF.

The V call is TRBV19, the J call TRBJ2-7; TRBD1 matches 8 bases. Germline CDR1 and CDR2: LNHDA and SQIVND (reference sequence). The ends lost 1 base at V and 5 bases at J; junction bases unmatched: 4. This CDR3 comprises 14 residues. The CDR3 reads CASSIGTGWDEQYF. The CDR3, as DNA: TGTGCCAGTAGTATAGGGACAGGGTGGGACGAGCAGTACTTC.

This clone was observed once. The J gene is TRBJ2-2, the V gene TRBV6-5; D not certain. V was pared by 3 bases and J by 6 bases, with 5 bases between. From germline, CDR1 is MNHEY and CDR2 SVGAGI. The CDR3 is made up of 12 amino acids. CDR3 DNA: TGTGCCAGCAGTTATACAGCCGGGGAGCTGTTTTTT. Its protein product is CASSYTAGELFF.

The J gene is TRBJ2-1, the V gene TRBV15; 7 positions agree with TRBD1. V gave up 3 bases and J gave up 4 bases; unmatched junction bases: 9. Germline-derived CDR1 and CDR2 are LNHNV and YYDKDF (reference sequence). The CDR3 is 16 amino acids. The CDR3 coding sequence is TGTGCCACCAGCAGTACCGGGACAGCCTTATACAATGAGCAGTTCTTC. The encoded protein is CATSSTGTALYNEQFF.

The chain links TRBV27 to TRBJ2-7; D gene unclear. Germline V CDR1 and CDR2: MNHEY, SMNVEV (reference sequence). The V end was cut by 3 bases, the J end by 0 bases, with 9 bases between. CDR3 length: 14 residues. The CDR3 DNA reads TGTGCCAGCAGTTTCCGGAAGAGCTCCTACGAGCAGTACTTC. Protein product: CASSFRKSSYEQYF.

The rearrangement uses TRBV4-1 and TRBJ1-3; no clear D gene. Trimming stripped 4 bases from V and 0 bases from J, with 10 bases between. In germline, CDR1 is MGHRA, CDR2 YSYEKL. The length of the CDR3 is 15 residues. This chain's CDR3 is CASSLRSSSGNTIYF. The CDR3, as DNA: TGCGCCAGCAGCCTACGGTCTAGCTCTGGAAACACCATATATTTT.

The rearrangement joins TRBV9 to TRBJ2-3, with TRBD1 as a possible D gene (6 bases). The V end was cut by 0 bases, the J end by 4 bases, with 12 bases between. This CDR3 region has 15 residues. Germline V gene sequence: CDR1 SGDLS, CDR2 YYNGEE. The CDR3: CASSVGGRGADTQYF. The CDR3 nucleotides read TGTGCCAGCAGCGTAGGGGGCAGGGGCGCAGATACGCAGTATTTT.

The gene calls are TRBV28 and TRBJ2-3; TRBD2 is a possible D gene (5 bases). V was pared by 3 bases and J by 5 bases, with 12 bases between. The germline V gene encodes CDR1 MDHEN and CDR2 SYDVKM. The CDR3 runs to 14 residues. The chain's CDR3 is CASSLVGVGDTQYF. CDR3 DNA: TGTGCCAGCAGTTTGGTGGGAGTGGGAGATACGCAGTATTTT.

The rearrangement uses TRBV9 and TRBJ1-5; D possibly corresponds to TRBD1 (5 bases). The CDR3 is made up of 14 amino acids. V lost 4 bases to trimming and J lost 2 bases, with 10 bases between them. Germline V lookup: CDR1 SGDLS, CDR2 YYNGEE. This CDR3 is CASSRGDGNQPQHF. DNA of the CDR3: TGTGCCAGCAGCAGAGGGGATGGCAATCAGCCCCAGCATTTT.

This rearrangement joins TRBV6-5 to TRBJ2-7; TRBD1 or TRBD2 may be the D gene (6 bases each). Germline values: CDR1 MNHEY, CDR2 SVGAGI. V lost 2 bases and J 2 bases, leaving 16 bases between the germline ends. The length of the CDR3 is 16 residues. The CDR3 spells CASSYKGGGEAYEQYF. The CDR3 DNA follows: TGTGCCAGCAGTTACAAGGGGGGCGGAGAAGCCTACGAGCAGTACTTC.

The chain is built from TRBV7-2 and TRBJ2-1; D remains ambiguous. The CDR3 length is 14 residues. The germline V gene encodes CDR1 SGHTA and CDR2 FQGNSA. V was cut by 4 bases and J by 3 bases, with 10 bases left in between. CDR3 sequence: CASSSTRGYNEQFF. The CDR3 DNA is TGTGCCAGCAGCTCAACGCGAGGCTACAATGAGCAGTTCTTC.